This T cell receptor beta chain was captured by sequencing in a study of blood T cell repertoires in COVID-19. Per the germline V gene, CDR1 is SGHDN and CDR2 is FVKESK. Trimming pared 3 bases from V and 6 bases from J, leaving 15 bases between. The CDR3 has 14 residues. Living in about two dozen US areas, the participants were between 18 and 89 years of age. Donors were grouped by their self-reported clinical history. Sequencing was performed with immunoSEQ multiplex PCR; in TCRdb, only in-frame clones are kept and a portion is missing. The repertoire holds about 260,000 clones, 80% to 90% seen once, with approximately 4% in the top ten.

Sequencing input: PBMCs or T cells enriched from blood (not recorded which). The receptor was isolated from a man aged 30-40 years with acute COVID-19. This chain connects TRBV14 to TRBJ2-7; the D is unclear. CDR3 nucleotide sequence: TGTGCCAGCAGCCAGTTCAAATCGAGTGGCGAGCAGTACGTC. Translation gives CASSQFKSSGEQYV.